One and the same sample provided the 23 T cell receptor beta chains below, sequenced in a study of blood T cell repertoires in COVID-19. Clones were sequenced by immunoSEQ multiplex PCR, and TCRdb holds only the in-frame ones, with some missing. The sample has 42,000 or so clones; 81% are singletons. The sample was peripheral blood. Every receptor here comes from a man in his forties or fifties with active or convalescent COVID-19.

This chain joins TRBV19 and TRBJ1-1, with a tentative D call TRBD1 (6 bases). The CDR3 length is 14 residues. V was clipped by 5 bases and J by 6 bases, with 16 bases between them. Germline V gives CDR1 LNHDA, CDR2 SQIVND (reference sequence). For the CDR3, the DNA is TGTGCCAGTAGTGAGAACAGGGTGGCGCCTGAAGCTTTCTTT. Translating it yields CASSENRVAPEAFF.

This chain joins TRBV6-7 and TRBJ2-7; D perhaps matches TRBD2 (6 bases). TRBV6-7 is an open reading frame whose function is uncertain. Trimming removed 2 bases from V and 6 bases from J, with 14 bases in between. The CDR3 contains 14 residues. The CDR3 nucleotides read TGTGCCAGCAGTTACCTGGGGGGTTATGGCGAGCAGTACTTC. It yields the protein CASSYLGGYGEQYF.

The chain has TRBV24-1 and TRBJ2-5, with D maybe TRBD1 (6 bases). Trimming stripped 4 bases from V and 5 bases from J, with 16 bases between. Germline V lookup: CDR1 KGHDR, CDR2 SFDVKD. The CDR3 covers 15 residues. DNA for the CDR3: TGTGCCACCAGTGAGCCGACAGGAAGCAAGGAGACCCAGTACTTC. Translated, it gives CATSEPTGSKETQYF.

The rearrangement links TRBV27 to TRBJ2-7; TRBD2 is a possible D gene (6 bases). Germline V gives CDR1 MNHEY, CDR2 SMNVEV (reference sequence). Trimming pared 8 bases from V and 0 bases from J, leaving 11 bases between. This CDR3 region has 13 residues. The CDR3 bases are TGTGCCAGCGGTAGCGGATACTCCTACGAGCAGTACTTC. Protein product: CASGSGYSYEQYF.

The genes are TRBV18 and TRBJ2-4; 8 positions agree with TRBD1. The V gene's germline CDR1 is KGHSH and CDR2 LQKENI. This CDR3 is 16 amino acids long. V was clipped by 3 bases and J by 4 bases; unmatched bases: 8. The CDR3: CASSPTADREKNIQYF. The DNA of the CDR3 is TGTGCCAGCTCACCTACGGCGGACAGGGAAAAAAACATTCAGTACTTC.

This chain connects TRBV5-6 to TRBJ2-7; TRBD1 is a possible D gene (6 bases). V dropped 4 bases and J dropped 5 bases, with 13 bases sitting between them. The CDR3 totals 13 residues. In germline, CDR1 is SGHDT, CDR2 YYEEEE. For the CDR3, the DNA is TGTGCCAGCAGCCACAACAGGGTCCACGAGCAGTACTTC. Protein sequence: CASSHNRVHEQYF.

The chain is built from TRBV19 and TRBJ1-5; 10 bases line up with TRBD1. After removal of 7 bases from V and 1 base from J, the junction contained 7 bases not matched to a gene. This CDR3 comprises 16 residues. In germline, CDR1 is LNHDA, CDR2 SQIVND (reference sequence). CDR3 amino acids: CASTPRDRGSNQPQHF. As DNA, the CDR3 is TGTGCCAGTACCCCTCGGGACAGGGGAAGCAATCAGCCCCAGCATTTT. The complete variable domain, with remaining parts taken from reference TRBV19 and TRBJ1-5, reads DGGITQSPKYLFRKEGQNVTLSCEQNLNHDAMYWYRQDPGQGLRLIYYSQIVNDFQKGDIAEGYSVSREKKESFPLTVTSAQKNPTAFYLCASTPRDRGSNQPQHFGDGTRLSIL.

The CDR3: CASSLAKTGGTEAFF. The DNA for the CDR3 is TGCGCCAGCAGCTTGGCCAAGACAGGGGGCACTGAAGCTTTCTTT. The chain links TRBV5-1 to TRBJ1-1, with 9 positions matching TRBD1. Germline V gene data show CDR1 as SGHRS and CDR2 as YFSETQ. The CDR3 spans 15 residues. The ends lost 0 bases at V and 4 bases at J; junction bases unmatched: 4.

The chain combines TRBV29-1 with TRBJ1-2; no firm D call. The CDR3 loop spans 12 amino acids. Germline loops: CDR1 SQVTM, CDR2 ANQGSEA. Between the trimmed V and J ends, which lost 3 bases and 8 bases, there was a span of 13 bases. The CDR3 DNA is TGCAGCGTTGAGGACGGCTCGGGAGGCTACACCTTC. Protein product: CSVEDGSGGYTF. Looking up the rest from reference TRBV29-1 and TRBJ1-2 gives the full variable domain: SAVISQKPSRDICQRGTSLTIQCQVDSQVTMMFWYRQQPGQSLTLIATANQGSEATYESGFVIDKFPISRPNLTFSTLTVSNMSPEDSSIYLCSVEDGSGGYTFGSGTRLTVV.

CDR3 DNA: TGTGCCAGCAGATTACTCCGGGACAGTAATCAGCCCCAGCATTTT. The encoded protein is CASRLLRDSNQPQHF. J is TRBJ1-5 and V is TRBV6-5, with TRBD1 matching over 7 bases. The CDR3 covers 15 residues. Germline-derived CDR1 and CDR2 are MNHEY and SVGAGI. V shed 6 bases, J shed 4 bases, and the junction held 9 bases outside the gene matches.

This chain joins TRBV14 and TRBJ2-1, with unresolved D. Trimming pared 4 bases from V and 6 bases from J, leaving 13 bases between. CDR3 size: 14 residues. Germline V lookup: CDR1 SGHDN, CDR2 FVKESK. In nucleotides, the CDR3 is TGTGCCAGCAGCCGAGGCAGCCGCATCAATGAGCAGTTCTTC. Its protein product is CASSRGSRINEQFF.

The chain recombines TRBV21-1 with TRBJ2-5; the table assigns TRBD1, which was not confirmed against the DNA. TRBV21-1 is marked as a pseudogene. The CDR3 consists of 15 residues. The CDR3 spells CASPKGQGGEETQYF. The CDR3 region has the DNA TGTGCCAGCCCCAAGGGACAGGGAGGGGAAGAGACCCAGTACTTC.

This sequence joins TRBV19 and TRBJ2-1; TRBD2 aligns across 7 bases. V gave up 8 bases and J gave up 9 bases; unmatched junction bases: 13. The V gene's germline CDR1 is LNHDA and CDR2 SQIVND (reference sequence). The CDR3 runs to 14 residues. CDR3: CASALADNRGEQFF. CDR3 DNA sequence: TGTGCCAGTGCTCTAGCGGATAATAGGGGTGAGCAGTTCTTC.

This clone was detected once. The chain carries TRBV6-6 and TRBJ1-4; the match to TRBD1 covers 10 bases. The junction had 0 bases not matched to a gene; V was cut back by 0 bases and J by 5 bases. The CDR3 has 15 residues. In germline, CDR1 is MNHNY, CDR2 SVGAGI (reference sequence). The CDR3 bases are TGTGCCAGCAGTTACTCGGGACAGGGGAATGAAAAACTGTTTTTT. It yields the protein CASSYSGQGNEKLFF.

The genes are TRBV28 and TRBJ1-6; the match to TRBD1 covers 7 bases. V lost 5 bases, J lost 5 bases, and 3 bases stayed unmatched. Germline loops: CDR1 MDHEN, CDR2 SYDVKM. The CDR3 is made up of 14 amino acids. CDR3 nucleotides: TGTGCCAGCAGTAATACAGGGGATAATTCACCCCTCCACTTT. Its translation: CASSNTGDNSPLHF.

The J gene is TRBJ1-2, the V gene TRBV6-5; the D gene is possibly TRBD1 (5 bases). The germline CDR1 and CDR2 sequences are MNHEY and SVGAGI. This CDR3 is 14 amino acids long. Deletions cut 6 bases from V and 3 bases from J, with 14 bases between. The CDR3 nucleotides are TGTGCCAGCAGCGGGGGTAGGGCCTACTATGGCTACACCTTC. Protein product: CASSGGRAYYGYTF.

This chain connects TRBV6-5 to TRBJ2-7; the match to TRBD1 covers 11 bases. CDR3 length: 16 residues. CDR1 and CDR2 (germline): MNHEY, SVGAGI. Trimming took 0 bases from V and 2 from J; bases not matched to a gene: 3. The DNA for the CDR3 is TGTGCCAGCAGTTACTCGAGGGACAGGGGGGCCTACGAGCAGTACTTC. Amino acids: CASSYSRDRGAYEQYF.

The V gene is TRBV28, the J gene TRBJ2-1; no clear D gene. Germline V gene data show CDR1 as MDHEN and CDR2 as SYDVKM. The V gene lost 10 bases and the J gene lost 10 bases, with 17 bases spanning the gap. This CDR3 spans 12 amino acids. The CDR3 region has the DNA TGTGCCACTTCGTCCGTTAGCCGCGAGCAGTTCTTC. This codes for CATSSVSREQFF.

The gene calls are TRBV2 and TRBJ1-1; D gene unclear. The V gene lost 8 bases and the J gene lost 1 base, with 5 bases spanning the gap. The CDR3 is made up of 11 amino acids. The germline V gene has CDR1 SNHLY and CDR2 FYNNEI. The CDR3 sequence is CASYSNTEAFF. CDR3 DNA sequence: TGTGCCAGCTACTCGAACACTGAAGCTTTCTTT.

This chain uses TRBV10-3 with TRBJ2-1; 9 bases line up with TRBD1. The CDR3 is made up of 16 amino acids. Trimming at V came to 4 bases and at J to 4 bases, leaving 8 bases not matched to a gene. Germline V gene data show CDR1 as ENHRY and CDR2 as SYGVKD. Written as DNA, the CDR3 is TGTGCCATCAGTGCAAACTCCGGGACAGGGTACAATGAGCAGTTCTTC. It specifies CAISANSGTGYNEQFF.

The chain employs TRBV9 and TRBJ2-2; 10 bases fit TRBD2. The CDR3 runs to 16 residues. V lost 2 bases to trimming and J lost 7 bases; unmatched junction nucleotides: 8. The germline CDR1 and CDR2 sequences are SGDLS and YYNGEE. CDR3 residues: CASSVLAGVADGELFF. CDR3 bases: TGTGCCAGCAGCGTGCTAGCGGGAGTAGCGGACGGGGAGCTGTTTTTT.

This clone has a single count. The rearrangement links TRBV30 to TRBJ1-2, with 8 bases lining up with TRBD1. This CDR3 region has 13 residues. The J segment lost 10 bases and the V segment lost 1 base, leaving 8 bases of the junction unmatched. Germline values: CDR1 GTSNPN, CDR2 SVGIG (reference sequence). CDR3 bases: TGTGCCTGGAGTGAAAGACTACAGGGGGTCTACACCTTC. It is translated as CAWSERLQGVYTF. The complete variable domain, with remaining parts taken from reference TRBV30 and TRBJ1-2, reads SQTIHQWPATLVQPVGSPLSLECTVEGTSNPNLYWYRQAAGRGLQLLFYSVGIGQISSEVPQNLSASRPQDRQFILSSKKLLLSDSGFYLCAWSERLQGVYTFGSGTRLTVV.

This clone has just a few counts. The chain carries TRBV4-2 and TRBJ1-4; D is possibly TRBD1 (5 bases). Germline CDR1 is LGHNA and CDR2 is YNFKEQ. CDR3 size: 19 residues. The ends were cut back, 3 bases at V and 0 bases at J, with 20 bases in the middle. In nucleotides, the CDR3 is TGTGCCAGCAGCCAGGGGGGGTGGGGCACCAGGCCAACTAATGAAAAACTGTTTTTT. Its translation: CASSQGGWGTRPTNEKLFF.